The sequence of this T cell receptor beta chain was determined in a study of post-analysis software for immune sequencing data. Points on this clonotype: Its antigen remains unidentified.

CDR3 size: 13 residues. V was shortened by 5 bases and J by 8 bases, with 13 bases between the two germline ends. Regarding the study as a whole: TRBV segments more frequent in patients than in controls numbered a few and included TRBV5-6, TRBV5-1 and TRBV20-1.

Incorporated into the TCR beta cDNA libraries were unique molecular identifiers, which served to reduce PCR and sequencing biases. Researchers reported roughly 0.5 million cDNA molecules coming from approximately 0.95 to 9.8 million T cells. TCRdb processed the PCR reads anew with MiXCR; each CDR3 protein has one entry. The data show about 570,000 distinct CDR3 sequences, around a third seen once. The chain combines TRBV12-3 or TRBV12-4 with TRBJ2-1; D is possibly TRBD2 (6 bases). Sequencing was done on a sample of blood. The source is a girl aged 2-17 years with multiple sclerosis. As DNA, the CDR3 is TGTGCCAGCAGTAACAAGGGACTTGATGAGCAGTTCTTC. Its translation is CASSNKGLDEQFF.